One sample yielded the 27 T cell receptor beta chains listed below, sequenced in a study of control samples from healthy donors and cancer patients. The method was immunoSEQ multiplex PCR; TCRdb's version includes in-frame clones alone and lacks a portion of them. The sample has more than 100,000 clones; more than 85% are singletons. Sequencing was carried out using blood. The receptors were sampled from a man aged 18 to 29 in good health.

This chain connects TRBV2 to TRBJ2-5; 7 nucleotides agree with TRBD2. V dropped 6 bases and J dropped 2; count of bases not matched to a gene: 18. Germline assignment: CDR1 SNHLY and CDR2 FYNNEI. The CDR3 consists of 18 residues. The DNA for the CDR3 is TGTGCCAGCAGGGACCTCTTGGTGGGGACTAACCTTCAAGAGACCCAGTACTTC. Encoded protein: CASRDLLVGTNLQETQYF.

J is TRBJ1-3 and V is TRBV12-3 or TRBV12-4; D unresolved. This CDR3 spans 10 amino acids. Deletions cut 4 bases from V and 6 bases from J, with 1 base between. The CDR3 spells CASSSNTIYF. In nucleotides, the CDR3 is TGTGCCAGCAGTTCAAACACCATATATTTT.

J is TRBJ2-1 and V is TRBV7-2; 14 nucleotides match TRBD2. The CDR3 covers 17 residues. Germline V gives CDR1 SGHTA, CDR2 FQGNSA. The trim removed 4 bases at V and 5 bases at J, leaving 7 bases unmatched. CDR3 bases: TGTGCCAGCAGCTCGACGGGACTAGCGGGGGCCAACAATGAGCAGTTCTTC. This gives the protein CASSSTGLAGANNEQFF.

V is TRBV10-1 and J is TRBJ1-2, with 7 bases that match TRBD1. Trimming removed 3 bases from V and 8 bases from J; junction bases left unmatched: 3. The CDR3 totals 12 residues. The V gene's germline CDR1 is WNHNN and CDR2 SYGVQD (reference sequence). This CDR3 is CASSDDRDGYTF. The DNA for the CDR3 is TGCGCCAGCAGTGACGACAGGGACGGCTACACCTTC.

This chain joins TRBV30 and TRBJ1-1; D perhaps matches TRBD1 (6 bases). This CDR3 is built from 14 residues. The germline V gene encodes CDR1 GTSNPN and CDR2 SVGIG (reference sequence). V was shortened by 7 bases and J by 5 bases, with 20 bases between the two germline ends. DNA for the CDR3: TGTGCCTACAACCCCCTGGAGGGGGGGACTGAAGCTTTCTTT. Its translation is CAYNPLEGGTEAFF.

The chain couples TRBV30 to TRBJ2-7; 9 bases are a match to TRBD1. CDR1 and CDR2 from the germline V gene are GTSNPN and SVGIG (reference sequence). This CDR3 spans 14 amino acids. After removal of 5 bases from V and 5 bases from J, the junction contained 10 bases not matched to a gene. CDR3 sequence: CAWDTGTGNHEQYF. The CDR3 DNA is TGTGCCTGGGACACCGGGACAGGGAACCACGAGCAGTACTTC.

This chain links TRBV6-5 with TRBJ1-5, with D maybe TRBD1 (6 bases). This CDR3 is built from 16 residues. CDR1 MNHEY and CDR2 SVGAGI come from the germline V gene. Trimming removed 4 bases from V and 4 bases from J, with 17 bases in between. The CDR3 DNA sequence: TGTGCCAGCAGTTCCGAGGGGGGCAGGGCTAATCAGCCCCAGCATTTT. Protein: CASSSEGGRANQPQHF.

There are a few counts of this clone. The rearrangement joins TRBV19 to TRBJ1-2; possible D gene TRBD1, 5 bases. This CDR3 is built from 14 residues. Looked up from germline, CDR1 is LNHDA and CDR2 is SQIVND (reference sequence). Trimming left V 5 bases short and J 1 base short, with 11 bases between. The CDR3 loop is CASSPGQINYGYTF. The CDR3 coding sequence is TGTGCCAGTAGTCCTGGACAAATTAACTATGGCTACACCTTC.

The rearrangement links TRBV19 to TRBJ2-2, with D hard to call. With 0 bases removed from V and 2 bases from J, the gap between germline ends came to 7 bases. The CDR3 totals 15 residues. The germline CDR1 and CDR2 sequences are LNHDA and SQIVND (reference sequence). The CDR3 reads CASSIDIGNTGELFF. The CDR3 DNA sequence: TGTGCCAGTAGTATAGATATCGGAAACACCGGGGAGCTGTTTTTT. Complete variable domain (other parts from reference TRBV19 and TRBJ2-2): DGGITQSPKYLFRKEGQNVTLSCEQNLNHDAMYWYRQDPGQGLRLIYYSQIVNDFQKGDIAEGYSVSREKKESFPLTVTSAQKNPTAFYLCASSIDIGNTGELFFGEGSRLTVL.

This clone has more than one count but fewer than ten. The genes are TRBV12-3 or TRBV12-4 and TRBJ2-3; D possibly corresponds to TRBD1 (5 bases). Trimming took off 3 bases at V and 5 bases at J, with 6 bases between the two ends. The CDR3 is 12 amino acids. The CDR3 spells CASSFQGDTQYF. CDR3 nucleotides: TGTGCCAGCAGTTTCCAGGGAGATACGCAGTATTTT.

This chain links TRBV30 with TRBJ1-1; a possible D gene is TRBD1 (6 bases). The germline CDR1 and CDR2 sequences are GTSNPN and SVGIG (reference sequence). CDR3 length: 17 residues. V lost 4 bases, J lost 1 base, and 22 bases lay in between. CDR3 nucleotide sequence: TGTGCCTGGACCCCACTCGGGGGGGGGCTTGGGAACACTGAAGCTTTCTTT. Translation gives CAWTPLGGGLGNTEAFF.

As DNA, the CDR3 is TGTGCCACCAGCAGAGTCAGGGCTCTCTCTGGAAACACCATATATTTT. Encoded protein: CATSRVRALSGNTIYF. This rearrangement joins TRBV15 to TRBJ1-3; perhaps TRBD1 as D (5 bases). CDR3 length: 16 residues. CDR1 is LNHNV, CDR2 YYDKDF, per germline (reference sequence). V was trimmed by 1 base and J by 0 bases, leaving 10 bases between them.

The V and J genes are TRBV13 and TRBJ2-7; D is unresolved. This CDR3 has 10 residues. The germline gives CDR1 PRHDT, CDR2 FYEKMQ (reference sequence). Trimming shortened V by 6 bases and J by 2 bases, and 2 bases separated the two germline ends. CDR3 sequence (DNA): TGTGCCAGCAGACCCTACGAGCAGTACTTC. This sequence encodes CASRPYEQYF.

This clone has only a few counts. This rearrangement joins TRBV9 to TRBJ1-2; D is uncertain. Trimming left V 3 bases short and J 1 base short, with 10 bases between. CDR3 size: 14 residues. Looked up from germline, CDR1 is SGDLS and CDR2 is YYNGEE. DNA for the CDR3: TGTGCCAGCAGCGGCACCCCAAATAACTATGGCTACACCTTC. It translates to CASSGTPNNYGYTF.

The chain employs TRBV9 and TRBJ1-2, with D maybe TRBD1 (5 bases). Germline values: CDR1 SGDLS, CDR2 YYNGEE. This CDR3 spans 16 amino acids. Trimming shortened V by 3 bases and J by 4 bases, and 19 bases separated the two germline ends. In nucleotides, the CDR3 is TGTGCCAGCAGCGGCCCTCCCCCCAGGGAGGGCTATGGCTACACCTTC. Protein sequence: CASSGPPPREGYGYTF. Using reference TRBV9 and TRBJ1-2 for the parts outside the CDR3, the full variable domain is DSGVTQTPKHLITATGQRVTLRCSPRSGDLSVYWYQQSLDQGLQFLIQYYNGEERAKGNILERFSAQQFPDLHSELNLSSLELGDSALYFCASSGPPPREGYGYTFGSGTRLTVV.

The chain has TRBV6-1 and TRBJ1-1; no definite D call. The CDR3 runs to 12 residues. Trimming stripped 5 bases from V and 6 bases from J, with 10 bases between. Germline-derived CDR1 and CDR2 are MNHNS and SASEGT. The CDR3 DNA is TGTGCCAGCAGTTTACCCCCCGCTGAAGCTTTCTTT. Protein: CASSLPPAEAFF.

This clone appeared once. This chain links TRBV7-9 with TRBJ2-1; D is uncertain. The germline V and J ends were trimmed by 2 bases and 0 bases, with 17 bases remaining between them. Germline lookup yields CDR1 SEHNR and CDR2 FQNEAQ (reference sequence). The CDR3 has 18 amino acids. CDR3 residues: CASSLIITISSSYNEQFF. Here the CDR3 DNA reads TGTGCCAGCAGCTTAATAATTACGATCTCGAGCTCCTACAATGAGCAGTTCTTC.

The rearrangement links TRBV6-1 to TRBJ1-2; no clear D. Trimming took 2 bases from V and 4 from J, leaving 20 bases between them. This CDR3 is built from 17 residues. Per germline, CDR1 MNHNS and CDR2 SASEGT. CDR3 in DNA: TGTGCCAGCAGTGAATGGACCAAGAGGGTGAGTCTCTATGGCTACACCTTC. It yields the protein CASSEWTKRVSLYGYTF.

The V call is TRBV18, the J call TRBJ1-4, with 7 bases lining up with TRBD1. V dropped 5 bases and J dropped 6; count of bases not matched to a gene: 9. The CDR3 is made up of 15 amino acids. The germline gives CDR1 KGHSH, CDR2 LQKENI. The CDR3 DNA sequence: TGTGCCAGCTCAGTGGACAGGTCGTCGTATGAAAAACTGTTTTTT. Translated: CASSVDRSSYEKLFF.

The J gene is TRBJ2-2, the V gene TRBV15, with unresolved D. The germline V and J ends were trimmed by 8 bases and 3 bases, with 10 bases remaining between them. Germline CDR1 LNHNV, CDR2 YYDKDF (reference sequence). The CDR3 spans 13 residues. CDR3 nucleotides: TGTGCCACCTCCCTCGGGTACACCGGGGAGCTGTTTTTT. This translates into CATSLGYTGELFF.

The rearrangement links TRBV6-5 to TRBJ2-1; no clear D. V lost 8 bases and J lost 0, with 5 bases in between. This CDR3 comprises 12 residues. The germline V gene has CDR1 MNHEY and CDR2 SVGAGI. CDR3 in DNA: TGTGCCAGCGGTCCCTCCTACAATGAGCAGTTCTTC. It translates to CASGPSYNEQFF.

The rearrangement links TRBV18 to TRBJ1-2, with TRBD1 matching 10 bases. V lost 4 bases and J lost 8; bases outside the gene matches: 13. There are 16 residues in the CDR3. Germline CDR1 KGHSH, CDR2 LQKENI. The CDR3 DNA sequence: TGTGCCAGCTCACTGACCGGGACAGGGGTGAAGATCGGCTACACCTTC. Its translation: CASSLTGTGVKIGYTF.

J is TRBJ1-1 and V is TRBV7-9, with 7 nucleotides matching TRBD1. The length of the CDR3 is 14 residues. V lost 4 bases to trimming and J lost 2 bases; unmatched junction nucleotides: 4. Germline V lookup: CDR1 SEHNR, CDR2 FQNEAQ (reference sequence). The CDR3 sequence is CASSSGTDNTEAFF. CDR3 DNA: TGTGCCAGCAGCTCCGGGACAGATAACACTGAAGCTTTCTTT.

The chain couples TRBV5-1 to TRBJ2-1; 7 nucleotides line up with TRBD1. There are 19 residues in the CDR3. Per the germline V gene, CDR1 is SGHRS and CDR2 is YFSETQ. V dropped 3 bases and J dropped 4; count of bases not matched to a gene: 19. In nucleotides, the CDR3 is TGCGCCAGCAGCTGGCCCAGGACAGGCCCGTCTTTCACTTACAATGAGCAGTTCTTC. Translated: CASSWPRTGPSFTYNEQFF.

V is TRBV2 and J is TRBJ2-4; D is perhaps TRBD1 (5 bases). The CDR3 totals 13 residues. Germline V CDR1 and CDR2: SNHLY, FYNNEI. Trimming took 10 bases from V and 0 from J, leaving 10 bases between them. The CDR3 loop is CATRALAKNIQYF. The CDR3 nucleotides read TGTGCCACCAGGGCCCTAGCCAAAAACATTCAGTACTTC.

The V and J genes are TRBV12-5 and TRBJ2-7; D possibly matches TRBD1 or TRBD2 (5 bases each). Trimming removed 1 base from V and 3 bases from J, with 7 bases in between. The CDR3 totals 13 residues. Germline loops: CDR1 LGHNT, CDR2 FRNRAP. The CDR3 protein is CASGLGDGYEQYF. Here the CDR3 DNA reads TGTGCTAGTGGTTTGGGGGACGGCTACGAGCAGTACTTC.

The chain links TRBV10-1 to TRBJ2-5, with D perhaps assigned TRBD1 or TRBD2 (5 bases each). Germline lookup yields CDR1 WNHNN and CDR2 SYGVQD (reference sequence). The CDR3 length is 14 residues. Trimming removed 5 bases from V and 4 bases from J, with 14 bases in between. The CDR3 bases are TGCGCCAGCAGTCCCCGGGGCATTGGAGAGACCCAGTACTTC. It specifies CASSPRGIGETQYF.